A selection of T cell receptor beta chains follows, all from one sample in a study of glioma-infiltrating T cells after dendritic cell vaccination. Produced via immunoSEQ multiplex PCR; TCRdb's table is partial and in-frame only. There are 75,000 to 100,000 clones in the sample; around three quarters occur only once, and around 6% lies in the top ten. This specimen consisted of blood, obtained before dendritic cell vaccination. The source is a human donor with glioblastoma. CDR3s include the opening cysteine and the closing phenylalanine or tryptophan. The D gene is left open where the match is weak.

v_call,d_call,j_call,cdr3_aa
TRBV9,.,.,CASSYKPYEQYF
TRBV19,TRBD1,TRBJ2-2,CASSFNRQGWSTGELFF
TRBV29-1,TRBD2,TRBJ2-1,CSVEGGGRFF
TRBV9,.,TRBJ1-4,CASSPTGEGEKLFF
TRBV9,TRBD1,TRBJ1-6,CASSPWTGVDSPLHF
TRBV10-3,.,TRBJ2-7,CASAGDPSYEQYF
TRBV6-5,.,TRBJ1-2,CASSYEGLYGYTF
TRBV28,TRBD2,TRBJ2-3,CASSLFLAGRATDTQYF
TRBV19,.,TRBJ1-2,CASSIDRGGVRPVGYTF
TRBV19,TRBD2,TRBJ2-3,CASGAGGLLDTQYF
TRBV6-4,.,TRBJ1-5,CASSECVSGYNLEGNQPQHF
TRBV7-7,.,TRBJ2-2,CASRLSGTGELFF
TRBV6-5,.,TRBJ1-5,CASSYSSNQPQHF
TRBV19,TRBD1,TRBJ1-2,CASSPGTGWVHGYTF
TRBV5-5,.,TRBJ2-3,CASSLTADTQYF
TRBV9,TRBD2,TRBJ2-2,CASSVAILAGGPWTGELFF
TRBV28,.,TRBJ1-2,CASSLTGANYGYTF
TRBV5-1,.,TRBJ2-5,CASSLGVQETQYF
TRBV7-9,.,TRBJ1-2,CASEPVGPGRGGYTF
TRBV6-1,TRBD1,TRBJ1-6,CASRLRDRVSPLHF
TRBV7-9,TRBD2,TRBJ2-7,CASSLFAGANYEQYF
TRBV19,.,TRBJ2-4,CASSVGQAKNIQYF
TRBV5-4,.,TRBJ2-2,CASSLGRLANTGELFF
TRBV28,.,TRBJ2-1,CASSSREQFF
TRBV28,.,TRBJ1-2,CASSWEAQIGYTF
TRBV9,TRBD1,TRBJ2-1,CASSPTGYNEQFF
TRBV4-2,.,TRBJ2-7,CASSQESSPVREQYF
TRBV2,.,TRBJ2-1,CASRFTPYNEQFF
TRBV5-8,TRBD1,TRBJ2-7,CASSPDRGMDEQYF
TRBV4-1,TRBD1,TRBJ1-1,CASSQAYRGMYTEAFF
TRBV12-5,TRBD2,TRBJ2-7,CASGLVLAGVVHEQYF
TRBV5-1,.,TRBJ1-1,CASSLRGMNTEAFF
TRBV11-3,TRBD1,TRBJ1-2,CASSLDLDRGLYSNYGYTF
TRBV11-2,.,TRBJ2-7,CASSLDQTEIYEQYF
TRBV9,.,TRBJ2-7,CASSARGHLTYEQYF
TRBV12-5,.,TRBJ1-3,CASGLVPVNTIYF
TRBV27,TRBD2,TRBJ2-5,CASSLLAGKETQYF
TRBV19,TRBD1,TRBJ1-1,CASRDRGWVTEAFF
TRBV2,TRBD1,TRBJ1-5,CASNPQGEGNQPQHF
TRBV25-1,TRBD1,TRBJ1-1,CASSEVFWTGGSNTEAFF
TRBV5-1,TRBD2,TRBJ2-2,CASSLLAWNTGELFF
TRBV7-7,TRBD2,TRBJ2-1,CASSPGGGHGEQFF
TRBV19,.,TRBJ1-5,CASSRTAYSNQPQHF
TRBV7-8,.,TRBJ2-7,CASSSGSGGYSYEQYF
TRBV6-1,.,TRBJ2-1,CASSELFVGLYNEQFF
TRBV18,TRBD1,TRBJ1-3,CASSPMIWGQGSGNTIYF
TRBV5-1,.,TRBJ2-3,CASSDGRETDTQYF
TRBV4-1,.,TRBJ2-3,CASSQDPGFPTDTQYF
TRBV7-9,.,TRBJ1-6,CASSRTGGGHNSPLHF
TRBV7-8,TRBD1,TRBJ2-7,CASSSSLDREPPYEQYF
TRBV30,TRBD2,TRBJ2-3,CAWSFSGGAADTQYF
TRBV10-3,.,TRBJ1-2,CAISARRGDYGYTF
TRBV7-9,.,TRBJ2-6,CASSLKGGDSGANVLTF
TRBV7-9,TRBD1,TRBJ2-2,CASSLVLDWDRWSGELFF